The entry that follows covers one TCR beta chain sequence. What it binds is not known. These data belong to a study of cytomegalovirus exposure and HLA in healthy donors. Primers: 60 Vbeta forward and 13 Jbeta reverse. Assay used: immunoSEQ multiplex PCR; TCRdb lists only in-frame clones, some missing. The sample includes approximately 170,000 clones, over 65% of them seen just once. Study results and limitations: There were reportedly fewer N-insertions in an Asian-associated ancestry cluster than the roughly 670-donor mean, in a later analysis.

Per germline, CDR1 MNHEY and CDR2 SVGAGI. The V end was cut by 7 bases, the J end by 5 bases, with 18 bases between. This CDR3 contains 15 residues. Source material: PBMCs. The V and J genes are TRBV6-5 and TRBJ2-1, with a tentative D call TRBD1 (6 bases). This TCR was recovered from a female donor in good health and CMV-seronegative. The CDR3 nucleotides read TGTGCCAGCACATCCACAGGGTTGGGAGACAATGAGCAGTTCTTC. It codes for CASTSTGLGDNEQFF.